The entry that follows covers one TCR beta chain sequence. As yet, its antigen is unknown. This sample stems from a study of T cells in narcolepsy. At the level of the study: Healthy controls were enrolled alongside patients with narcolepsy type 1 or type 2. Study findings and constraints: Blood of same and different patients, but not healthy controls, reportedly held recurring autoreactive clonotypes. In some patient and control memory CD4+ samples, autoreactive clones were absent. Same-patient CSF and blood CD4+ T cell clonotypes included HCRT-specific and TRIB2-specific autoreactive ones.

Produced via immunoSEQ multiplex PCR; TCRdb's table is partial and in-frame only. The sample contains nearly 35,000 clones, 65% to 85% of which appear only once. This clonotype was sampled from a human donor in good health. The sequencing input was memory (CD45RA-) CD4+ T cells from blood.

The CDR3 DNA sequence: TGCGCCAGCAGCCAAGCATGGCGGGTCTACGAGCAGTACTTC. Its protein is CASSQAWRVYEQYF. The chain uses TRBV4-1 and TRBJ2-5, with D maybe TRBD2 (5 bases). With the DNA end fitting TRBJ2-7 better, the J assignment may be wrong. This CDR3 comprises 14 residues. The germline V gene has CDR1 MGHRA and CDR2 YSYEKL.